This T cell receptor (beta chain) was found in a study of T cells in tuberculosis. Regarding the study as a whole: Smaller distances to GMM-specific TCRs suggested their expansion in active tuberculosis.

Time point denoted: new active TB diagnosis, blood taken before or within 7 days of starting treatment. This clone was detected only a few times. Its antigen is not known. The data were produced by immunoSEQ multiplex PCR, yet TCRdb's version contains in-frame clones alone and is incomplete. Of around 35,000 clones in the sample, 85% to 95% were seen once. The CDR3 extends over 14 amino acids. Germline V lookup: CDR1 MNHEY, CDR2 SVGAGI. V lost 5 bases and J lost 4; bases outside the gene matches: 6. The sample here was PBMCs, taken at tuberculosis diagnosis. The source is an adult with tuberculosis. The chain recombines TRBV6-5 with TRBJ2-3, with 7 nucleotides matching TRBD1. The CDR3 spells CASSTGQASDTQYF. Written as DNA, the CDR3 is TGTGCCAGCAGTACCGGACAGGCTTCAGATACGCAGTATTTT.